The clone carrying this T cell receptor (beta chain) has only one observation. Its specificity is not known. This record belongs to a study of cytomegalovirus exposure and HLA in healthy donors. The study, taken as a whole, reports: It was confirmed in vitro that a few of the CMV-associated chains were specific for CMV antigens.

The ends were cut back, 5 bases at V and 4 bases at J, with 6 bases in the middle. CDR3 length equals 11 residues. Germline CDR1 and CDR2: LNHNV and YYDKDF (reference sequence). It was with 60 Vbeta and 13 Jbeta primers that the PCR ran. Clones were read by immunoSEQ multiplex PCR, and TCRdb kept only the in-frame ones, dropping some. The sample lists 75,000 to 95,000 clones, 90% occurring once. This TCR derives from a young man in good health and CMV-seronegative. The J gene is TRBJ2-7, the V gene TRBV15; no clear D gene. Sequences were obtained from PBMCs. CDR3 bases: TGTGCCACCAGCGTACTATACGAGCAGTACTTC. This translates into CATSVLYEQYF.